This T cell receptor beta chain was captured by sequencing in a study of blood T cell repertoires in COVID-19. Background on the study: COVID-19 samples from acute and convalescent phases originated in the United States, Italy and Spain. PBMCs, B-cell-depleted T cells, or T cells were the source of the cDNA or gDNA that made up the material.

Under the authors' procedure: Quantification of nucleated cells was approximated via reference gene primer amplification. Some clones are missing from TCRdb's copy, which holds only in-frame ones; the method was immunoSEQ multiplex PCR. Clone size and the V and J calls come from that table; the DNA yielded D and trimming. This sample has 140,000 to 150,000 clones, with roughly 90% found just once. This CDR3 spans 14 amino acids. Germline values: CDR1 MNHEY, CDR2 SVGAGI. V lost 8 bases, J lost 0 bases, and 11 bases lay in between. This sequence originates from a human donor in a cohort sampled during active COVID-19. This chain uses TRBV6-5 with TRBJ2-1, with D possibly matching TRBD1 (5 bases). Specimen: peripheral blood. As DNA, the CDR3 is TGTGCCAGCTCCCAGGGTAGCTCCTACAATGAGCAGTTCTTC. Protein sequence: CASSQGSSYNEQFF.